Sequencing of this TCR beta chain was carried out in a study of Graves' ophthalmopathy and Graves' hyperthyroidism. At the level of the study: Peripheral blood was gathered at the point of initial diagnosis, before any treatment started.

Study-level results: Blood also harbored most expanded thyroid clonotypes above 0.001 frequency. With a specificity of just under 75% and a sensitivity of over 65%, the model predicted ophthalmopathy progression.

On this clonotype itself: Its antigen is unidentified.

Transcripts of RNA were the source for amplifying TCR beta CDR3 regions. Second-round multiplex PCR followed a first-round RT-PCR using HTBI primers. TCRdb re-called the multiplex PCR reads with MiXCR, one entry per CDR3 protein. The sample shows a few hundred thousand distinct CDR3 sequences, under 25% of them seen only once. The sequencing input was peripheral blood. This TCR was sampled from a woman younger than 30 with stable Graves' hyperthyroidism.

The CDR3 loop reads CASRDPGQGYEQYF. The DNA for the CDR3 is TGCGCCAGCAGGGACCCGGGACAGGGGTACGAGCAGTACTTC. This chain uses TRBV5-1 with TRBJ2-7; 10 positions agree with TRBD1. Looked up from germline, CDR1 is SGHRS and CDR2 is YFSETQ. J lost 4 bases, V lost 5 bases, and 6 bases had no gene match. The length of the CDR3 is 14 residues.